The sequence of this TCR beta chain was determined in a study of blood T cell repertoires in COVID-19. Study-level information: Some COVID-19 samples were acute and others convalescent; all came from the United States, Italy and Spain.

This clone has a single count. The CDR3 loop spans 16 amino acids. Trimming took 0 bases from V and 4 from J, leaving 15 bases between them. Germline assignment: CDR1 GTSNPN and CDR2 SVGIG (reference sequence). As originally analysed: How many nucleated cells were present was estimated from reference gene primer amplification. Clones were read by immunoSEQ multiplex PCR, and TCRdb kept only the in-frame ones, dropping some. V, J and clone size reflect that table, while D and trimming were determined from the DNA. This repertoire shows tens of thousands of clones, approximately 80% found once; its top ten account for over 15%.

This clonotype was sampled from a woman aged 55-69 years with acute or convalescent COVID-19. Specimen: peripheral blood. The genes are TRBV30 and TRBJ2-2, with D perhaps matching TRBD1 (6 bases). In nucleotides, the CDR3 is TGTGCCTGGAGTGTACCCAGAGGGGGATCCACCGGGGAGCTGTTTTTT. Protein: CAWSVPRGGSTGELFF.